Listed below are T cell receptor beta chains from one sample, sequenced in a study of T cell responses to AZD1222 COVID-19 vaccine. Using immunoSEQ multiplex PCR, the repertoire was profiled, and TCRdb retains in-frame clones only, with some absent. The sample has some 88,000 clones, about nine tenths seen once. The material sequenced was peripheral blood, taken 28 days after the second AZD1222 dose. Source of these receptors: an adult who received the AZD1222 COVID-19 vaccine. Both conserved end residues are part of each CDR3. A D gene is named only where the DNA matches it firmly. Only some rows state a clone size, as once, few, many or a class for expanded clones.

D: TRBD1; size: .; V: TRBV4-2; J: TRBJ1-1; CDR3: CASSQATGGVTEAFF; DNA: TGTGCCAGCAGCCAAGCGACAGGGGGGGTCACTGAAGCTTTCTTT
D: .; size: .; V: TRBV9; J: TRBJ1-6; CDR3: CASSPNLNSPLHF; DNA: TGTGCCAGCAGCCCGAACCTCAATTCACCCCTCCACTTT
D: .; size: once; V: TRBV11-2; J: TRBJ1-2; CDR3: CASSLVRGGYGYTF; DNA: TGTGCCAGCAGCTTAGTTAGAGGGGGCTATGGCTACACCTTC
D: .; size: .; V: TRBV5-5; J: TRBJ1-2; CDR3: CASRPSGGGGYGYTF; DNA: TGTGCCAGCAGACCCTCGGGCGGAGGTGGCTATGGCTACACCTTC
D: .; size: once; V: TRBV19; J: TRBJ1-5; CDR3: CASTSKSNQPQHF; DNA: TGTGCCAGTACTTCCAAAAGCAATCAGCCCCAGCATTTT
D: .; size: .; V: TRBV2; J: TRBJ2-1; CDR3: CASNPPLSNEQFF; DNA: TGTGCCAGTAACCCCCCTCTGAGCAATGAGCAGTTCTTC
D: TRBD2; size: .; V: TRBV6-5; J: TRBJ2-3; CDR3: CASGTSGAGDTQYF; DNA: TGTGCCAGTGGGACTAGCGGGGCAGGGGATACGCAGTATTTT
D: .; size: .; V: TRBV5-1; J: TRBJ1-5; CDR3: CASSLGPERNQPQHF; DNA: TGCGCCAGCAGTTTGGGCCCCGAGAGAAATCAGCCCCAGCATTTT
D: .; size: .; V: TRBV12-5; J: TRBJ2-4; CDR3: CASGLNLRGTKNIQYF; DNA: TGTGCTAGTGGTTTGAACCTACGAGGGACCAAAAACATTCAGTACTTC
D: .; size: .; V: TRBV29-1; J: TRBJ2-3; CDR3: CSVEMVDTQYF; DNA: TGCAGCGTTGAAATGGTAGATACGCAGTATTTT
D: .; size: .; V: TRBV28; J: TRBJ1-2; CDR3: CASSFYRGNNYGYTF; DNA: TGTGCCAGCAGCTTCTATAGGGGCAATAACTATGGCTACACCTTC
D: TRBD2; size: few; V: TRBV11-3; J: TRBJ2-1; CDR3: CASSAAGGAYNEQFF; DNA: TGTGCCAGCAGCGCGGCGGGGGGGGCCTACAATGAGCAGTTCTTC
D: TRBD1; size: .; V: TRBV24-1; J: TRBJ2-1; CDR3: CATSDRDRPVHNEQFF; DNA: TGTGCCACCAGTGATCGGGACAGACCAGTCCACAATGAGCAGTTCTTC
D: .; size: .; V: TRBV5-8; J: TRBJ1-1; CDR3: CASSLGGSAFF; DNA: TGTGCCAGCAGCTTAGGGGGGTCAGCTTTCTTT
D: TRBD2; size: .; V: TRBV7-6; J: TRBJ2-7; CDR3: CASSLRAGGPYEQYF; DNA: TGTGCCAGCAGCTTACGAGCGGGGGGACCCTACGAGCAGTACTTC
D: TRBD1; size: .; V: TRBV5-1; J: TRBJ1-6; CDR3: CASSEGQGANSPLHF; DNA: TGCGCCAGCAGCGAGGGACAGGGGGCTAATTCACCCCTCCACTTT
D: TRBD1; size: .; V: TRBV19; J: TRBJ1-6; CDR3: CASSEGQGTSVGSPLHF; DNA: TGTGCCAGTAGTGAGGGACAGGGGACGTCAGTGGGTTCACCCCTCCACTTT